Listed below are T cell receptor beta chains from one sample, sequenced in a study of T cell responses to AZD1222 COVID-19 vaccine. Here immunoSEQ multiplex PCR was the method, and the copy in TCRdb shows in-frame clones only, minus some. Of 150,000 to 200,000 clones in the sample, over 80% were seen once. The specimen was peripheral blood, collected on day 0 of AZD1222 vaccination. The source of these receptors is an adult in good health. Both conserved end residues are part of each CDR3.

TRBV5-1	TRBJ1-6	CASSLEQGGNSPLHF
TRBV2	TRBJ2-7	CASTADLGEQYF
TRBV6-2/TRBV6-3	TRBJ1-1	CASSSTSRQAFF
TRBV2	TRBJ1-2	CAIPGQGRVRGYTF
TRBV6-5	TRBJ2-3	CASRVLTDTQYF
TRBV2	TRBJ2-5	CAVRQGKETQYF
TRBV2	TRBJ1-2	CASSGQHYGYTF
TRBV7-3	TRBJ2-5	CASSPGAPQETQYF
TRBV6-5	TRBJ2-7	CATTGTSGAEQYF
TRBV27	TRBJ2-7	CASTPGQGAYEQYF
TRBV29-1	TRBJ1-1	CSVVDTEAFF
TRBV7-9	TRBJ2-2	CASSLLRTDGGELFF
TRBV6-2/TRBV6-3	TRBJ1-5	CASSLMGRQPQHF
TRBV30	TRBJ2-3	CAWSVRGQGSDTQYF
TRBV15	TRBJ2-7	CATSTGQGETYEQYF
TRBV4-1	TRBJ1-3	CASSQVDSHSGNTIYF
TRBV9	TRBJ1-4	CASSVSRGLPNEKLFF
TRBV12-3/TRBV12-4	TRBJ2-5	CASSLGFETQYF
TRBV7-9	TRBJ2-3	CASVTRGTQYF
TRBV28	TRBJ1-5	CASRSGGPLNQPQHF
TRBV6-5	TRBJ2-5	CASSRGGGGTQYF
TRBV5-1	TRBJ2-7	CASSLPIVQSSPYEQYF